The 29 T cell receptor beta chains listed next were all sequenced from one sample in a study of T cells after yellow fever vaccination. One entry per CDR3 protein, called by TCRdb with MiXCR from the 5' RACE reads. The data hold a few hundred thousand distinct CDR3 sequences, with 12% observed a single time. Sequences were derived from CD4+ T cells sorted from PBMCs, sampled 15 days after the yellow fever booster vaccination. The receptors originated from a man younger than 30 who received the YFV17D yellow fever vaccine.

The V and J genes are TRBV20-1 and TRBJ2-3, with 10 bases fitting TRBD2. The CDR3 extends over 15 amino acids. The V gene end was trimmed by 3 bases and the J gene end by 6 bases; junction bases not matched to a gene: 9. Germline values: CDR1 DFQATT, CDR2 SNEGSKA (reference sequence). The CDR3 DNA is TGCAGTGCTAGCGACGCTAGCGGGGGTGAGGATACGCAGTATTTT. It translates to CSASDASGGEDTQYF.

This clonotype was observed at least ten times. The CDR3 sequence is CASSGAGQPNHEQYF. The CDR3 nucleotides read TGCGCCAGCAGTGGCGCGGGACAACCGAACCACGAGCAGTACTTC. The chain uses TRBV5-1 and TRBJ2-7; the D call may be TRBD1 or TRBD2 (6 bases each). The CDR3 is made up of 15 amino acids. Trimming removed 5 bases from V and 5 bases from J, with 20 bases in between. Germline CDR1 SGHRS, CDR2 YFSETQ.

This clonotype was counted many times. The chain is built from TRBV7-9 and TRBJ1-1, with a possible D match to TRBD1 (6 bases). The CDR3 is 13 residues long. The germline CDR1 and CDR2 sequences are SEHNR and FQNEAQ (reference sequence). V dropped 4 bases and J dropped 5 bases, with 11 bases sitting between them. The CDR3 DNA reads as TGTGCCAGCAGCTGGTTAGGGGGGACTGAAGCTTTCTTT. This translates into CASSWLGGTEAFF.

This clonotype was counted a few times. The chain couples TRBV20-1 to TRBJ1-5; D possibly corresponds to TRBD1 (6 bases). Per the germline V gene, CDR1 is DFQATT and CDR2 is SNEGSKA (reference sequence). V was cut by 7 bases and J by 3 bases, with 16 bases left in between. This CDR3 has 14 residues. In nucleotides, the CDR3 is TGCAGTGTCAGGACGGGGGCCAACAATCAGCCCCAGCATTTT. Translation gives CSVRTGANNQPQHF.

J is TRBJ2-7 and V is TRBV6-2 or TRBV6-3, with D perhaps given as TRBD1 or TRBD2 (5 bases each). CDR1 MNHEY and CDR2 SVGEGT come from the germline V gene. Trimming stripped 0 bases from V and 5 bases from J, with 17 bases between. The CDR3 spans 16 residues. CDR3 residues: CASSYSGTGFRDEQYV. Written as DNA, the CDR3 is TGTGCCAGCAGTTACTCCGGGACGGGGTTTAGGGACGAGCAGTACGTC.

This clonotype was seen only a few times. This rearrangement joins TRBV24-1 to TRBJ1-6; weak D call: TRBD1 (6 bases). CDR3 size: 13 residues. Germline-derived CDR1 and CDR2 are KGHDR and SFDVKD. Trimming took off 9 bases at V and 8 bases at J, with 13 bases between the two ends. The CDR3 here is CATRRDTDSPLHF. CDR3 in DNA: TGTGCCACCCGCCGGGACACAGATTCACCCCTCCACTTT.

This clonotype turned up a few times. This sequence joins TRBV5-1 and TRBJ2-1; tentative D call: TRBD2 (5 bases). Per germline, CDR1 SGHRS and CDR2 YFSETQ. V was pared by 4 bases and J by 0 bases, with 14 bases between. There are 16 residues in the CDR3. The DNA of the CDR3 is TGCGCCAGCAGCCTGTTATCGGCGGGCTCCTACAATGAGCAGTTCTTC. Translating it yields CASSLLSAGSYNEQFF.

Only a few counts were recorded for this clonotype. V gene TRBV10-2 combines with J gene TRBJ2-3; 12 bases are a match to TRBD2. After removal of 10 bases from V and 7 bases from J, the junction contained 6 bases not matched to a gene. Germline CDR1 WSHSY, CDR2 SAAADI. This CDR3 is built from 13 residues. The CDR3 DNA sequence: TGCGCCACCAAGACTAGCGGGAGTTATACGCAGTATTTT. Translation: CATKTSGSYTQYF.

This clonotype was found a few times. The chain is built from TRBV7-9 and TRBJ2-1; 7 nucleotides agree with TRBD1. J was trimmed by 10 bases and V by 5 bases; bases with no gene match: 14. The CDR3 runs to 15 residues. Germline CDR1 reads SEHNR; CDR2 reads FQNEAQ (reference sequence). CDR3 sequence (DNA): TGTGCCAGCAGCCCGAACAGGGGATCCCTTAGGGAGCAGTTCTTC. Translation gives CASSPNRGSLREQFF.

The V call is TRBV5-4, the J call TRBJ2-3; 7 bases are shared with TRBD2. Germline CDR1 SGHNT, CDR2 YYREEE (reference sequence). V was clipped by 1 base and J by 3 bases; unmatched bases: 8. This CDR3 is 16 amino acids long. The CDR3 loop reads CASSLRLGGGTDTQYF. For the CDR3, the DNA is TGTGCCAGCAGCTTGCGATTGGGCGGGGGAACAGATACGCAGTATTTT.

The chain carries TRBV24-1 and TRBJ2-3; D is unresolved. This CDR3 is 13 amino acids long. The germline V gene encodes CDR1 KGHDR and CDR2 SFDVKD. Trimming stripped 4 bases from V and 0 bases from J, with 4 bases between. CDR3 coding DNA: TGTGCCACCAGTGAAGCTAGCACAGATACGCAGTATTTT. Translation: CATSEASTDTQYF.

The rearrangement links TRBV5-6 to TRBJ2-2; 11 bases are shared with TRBD2. V trimming: 4 bases; J trimming: 6 bases; junction bases outside the gene matches: 11. This CDR3 contains 17 residues. From germline, CDR1 is SGHDT and CDR2 YYEEEE. As DNA, the CDR3 is TGTGCCAGCAGCCCACGGACTAGCGGGTTTATCGCCGGGGAGCTGTTTTTT. Protein product: CASSPRTSGFIAGELFF.

This clonotype was seen only a few times. J is TRBJ2-7 and V is TRBV7-2; D may be TRBD1 (6 bases). This CDR3 spans 14 amino acids. V lost 3 bases, J lost 2 bases, and 11 bases lay in between. The V gene's germline CDR1 is SGHTA and CDR2 FQGNSA. The CDR3 bases are TGTGCCAGCAGCTTTGACAGGCAGACCTACGAGCAGTACTTC. Amino acid sequence: CASSFDRQTYEQYF.

This clonotype was counted a few times. The chain recombines TRBV5-1 with TRBJ2-5; the D is unclear. Germline CDR1 reads SGHRS; CDR2 reads YFSETQ. Trimming took off 1 base at V and 4 bases at J, with 14 bases between the two ends. The CDR3 loop spans 15 amino acids. The CDR3 protein is CASSLSAVRRETQYF. The CDR3 coding sequence is TGCGCCAGCAGCTTGTCGGCGGTCCGGCGAGAGACCCAGTACTTC.

The sample holds a few counts of this clonotype. V and J are TRBV7-9 and TRBJ2-5; no firm D call. Trimming pared 4 bases from V and 6 bases from J, leaving 6 bases between. Germline CDR1 and CDR2: SEHNR and FQNEAQ (reference sequence). This CDR3 region has 11 residues. As DNA, the CDR3 is TGTGCCAGCAGCTCGCAGCAGACCCAGTACTTC. It codes for CASSSQQTQYF.

The V gene is TRBV11-2, the J gene TRBJ1-1; D is undetermined. V was shortened by 5 bases and J by 1 base, with 14 bases between the two germline ends. CDR1 is SGHAT and CDR2 is FQNNGV in the germline V gene. CDR3 size: 15 residues. The CDR3 DNA reads TGTGCCAGCAGCCACCGTTGGGGAAGGAACACTGAAGCTTTCTTT. Its translation is CASSHRWGRNTEAFF.

This clonotype was recorded a few times. The chain combines TRBV7-2 with TRBJ1-2, with a possible D match to TRBD1 (5 bases). The CDR3 totals 14 residues. The V and J ends lost 1 base and 2 bases respectively, with 8 bases between them. Germline V gene data show CDR1 as SGHTA and CDR2 as FQGNSA. CDR3 DNA sequence: TGTGCCAGCAGCTTAGGGGGCGAAAACTATGGCTACACCTTC. As protein: CASSLGGENYGYTF.

This clonotype showed up just a few times. DNA for the CDR3: TGCGCCAGCAGCCGTGACAGGGTGTCTGGCTACACCTTC. Translation: CASSRDRVSGYTF. The chain recombines TRBV5-1 with TRBJ1-2; the match to TRBD1 covers 7 bases. Germline-derived CDR1 and CDR2 are SGHRS and YFSETQ. Trimming at V came to 4 bases and at J to 7 bases, leaving 7 bases not matched to a gene. CDR3 length: 13 residues.

Only a few counts were recorded for this clonotype. CDR3 bases: TGTGCCAGCAGCCAGCAGGACAGGGGGCGCATAAGTGGCTACACCTTC. Protein sequence: CASSQQDRGRISGYTF. The chain uses TRBV11-2 and TRBJ1-2; 11 bases are a match to TRBD1. Germline V lookup: CDR1 SGHAT, CDR2 FQNNGV. J gave up 7 bases and V 5 bases, and 12 bases lay outside the gene matches. This CDR3 is 16 amino acids long. The full variable domain, rest sourced from reference TRBV11-2 and TRBJ1-2, is EAGVAQSPRYKIIEKRQSVAFWCNPISGHATLYWYQQILGQGPKLLIQFQNNGVVDDSQLPKDRFSAERLKGVDSTLKIQPAKLEDSAVYLCASSQQDRGRISGYTFGSGTRLTVV.

V gene TRBV12-3 or TRBV12-4 combines with J gene TRBJ2-1; no reliable D call. This CDR3 is 12 amino acids long. Trimming took 6 bases from V and 9 from J, leaving 12 bases between them. The CDR3 protein is CASSPVAVEQFF. The DNA for the CDR3 is TGTGCCAGCAGCCCCGTAGCTGTTGAGCAGTTCTTC.

This clonotype was observed many times. This chain links TRBV4-1 with TRBJ1-3; no reliable D call. The V gene's germline CDR1 is MGHRA and CDR2 YSYEKL. V shed 0 bases and J shed 4 bases, with 10 bases lying between them. This CDR3 is built from 15 residues. CDR3 sequence: CASSQDRTEGNTIYF. In DNA form, the CDR3 reads TGCGCCAGCAGCCAAGATCGGACTGAGGGAAACACCATATATTTT.

This rearrangement joins TRBV7-2 to TRBJ2-5, with D uncertain. This CDR3 comprises 14 residues. Germline-derived CDR1 and CDR2 are SGHTA and FQGNSA. Trimming took 4 bases from V and 0 from J, leaving 9 bases between them. Written as DNA, the CDR3 is TGTGCCAGCAGCTCCTCGTACTACCAAGAGACCCAGTACTTC. This encodes CASSSSYYQETQYF.

This clonotype was detected only a few times. CDR3 sequence: CASSAATANTEAFF. In DNA form, the CDR3 reads TGTGCCAGCAGTGCCGCCACAGCGAACACTGAAGCTTTCTTT. The V and J genes are TRBV2 and TRBJ1-1; D gene uncertain. The CDR3 spans 14 residues. Trimming cost V 4 bases and J 1 base, with 10 bases left between them. Germline V gene data show CDR1 as SNHLY and CDR2 as FYNNEI. The whole variable domain, remainder taken from reference TRBV2 and TRBJ1-1, is EPEVTQTPSHQVTQMGQEVILRCVPISNHLYFYWYRQILGQKVEFLVSFYNNEISEKSEIFDDQFSVERPDGSNFTLKIRSTKLEDSAMYFCASSAATANTEAFFGQGTRLTVV.

The chain links TRBV19 to TRBJ2-3; 7 bases are shared with TRBD2. J was trimmed by 5 bases and V by 6 bases; bases with no gene match: 8. Germline V gene lookup returns CDR1 LNHDA and CDR2 SQIVND (reference sequence). This CDR3 is built from 14 residues. The CDR3 region is CASSAGVRGDTQYF. The CDR3 bases are TGTGCCAGTAGCGCGGGGGTCCGGGGAGATACGCAGTATTTT.

This clonotype occurred many times. The rearrangement joins TRBV27 to TRBJ2-1, with 14 bases aligning to TRBD2. Germline V gene lookup returns CDR1 MNHEY and CDR2 SMNVEV (reference sequence). J gave up 12 bases and V 6 bases, and 19 bases lay outside the gene matches. The CDR3 has 18 residues. This chain's CDR3 is CASSTYGTQTSGGATQFF. Here the CDR3 DNA reads TGTGCCAGCAGCACCTACGGGACGCAGACTAGCGGGGGGGCCACGCAGTTCTTC.

The chain joins TRBV11-2 to TRBJ2-7; maybe TRBD1 (6 bases). With 0 bases removed from V and 2 bases from J, the gap between germline ends came to 8 bases. The CDR3 is 14 residues long. Per germline, CDR1 SGHAT and CDR2 FQNNGV. The CDR3, as DNA: TGTGCCAGCAGCTTAGACCGGACAGCCTACGAGCAGTACTTC. Amino acids: CASSLDRTAYEQYF.

The DNA of the CDR3 is TGCAGTGCTAGTGGACGGGTCTATGGCTACACCTTC. Its protein product is CSASGRVYGYTF. This chain joins TRBV20-1 and TRBJ1-2, with D unresolved. CDR1 and CDR2 (germline): DFQATT, SNEGSKA (reference sequence). This CDR3 is 12 amino acids long. V lost 3 bases and J lost 4, with 9 bases in between.

The CDR3 DNA is TGTGCCAGCAGCTTCCGGACAGGGGGCCGCGGCACCGGGGAGCTGTTTTTT. Translated, it gives CASSFRTGGRGTGELFF. The gene calls are TRBV7-9 and TRBJ2-2, with TRBD1 identical over 11 bases. The V segment lost 3 bases and the J segment 4 bases; nucleotides outside the gene matches: 7. This CDR3 is 17 amino acids long. Germline V lookup: CDR1 SEHNR, CDR2 FQNEAQ (reference sequence).

This clonotype was recorded many times. CDR3 DNA sequence: TGCAGTGGACTAGCGGGGGGCCTTGCCTACGAGCAGTACTTC. This translates into CSGLAGGLAYEQYF. V gene TRBV20-1 combines with J gene TRBJ2-7, with TRBD2 identical over 13 bases. The germline V gene has CDR1 DFQATT and CDR2 SNEGSKA (reference sequence). The V gene end was trimmed by 7 bases and the J gene end by 2 bases; junction bases not matched to a gene: 5. The CDR3 has 14 residues.